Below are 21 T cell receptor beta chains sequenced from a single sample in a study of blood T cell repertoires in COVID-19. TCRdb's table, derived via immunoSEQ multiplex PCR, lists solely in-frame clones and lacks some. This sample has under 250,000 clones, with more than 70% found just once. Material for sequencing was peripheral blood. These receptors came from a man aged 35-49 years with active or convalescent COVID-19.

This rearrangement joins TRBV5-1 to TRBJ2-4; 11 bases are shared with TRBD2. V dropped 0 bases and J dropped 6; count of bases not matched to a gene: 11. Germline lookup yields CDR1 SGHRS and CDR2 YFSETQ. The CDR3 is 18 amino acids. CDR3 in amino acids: CASSLDPPLAGVGNIQYF. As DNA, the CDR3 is TGCGCCAGCAGCTTGGACCCCCCACTAGCGGGGGTAGGAAACATTCAGTACTTC.

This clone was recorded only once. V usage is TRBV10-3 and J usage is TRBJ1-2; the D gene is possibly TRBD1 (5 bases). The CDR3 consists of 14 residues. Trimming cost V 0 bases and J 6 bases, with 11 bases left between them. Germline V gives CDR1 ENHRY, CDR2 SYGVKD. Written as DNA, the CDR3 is TGTGCCATCAGTGAGTCGACTCTAGGGGATGGCTACACCTTC. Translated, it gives CAISESTLGDGYTF.

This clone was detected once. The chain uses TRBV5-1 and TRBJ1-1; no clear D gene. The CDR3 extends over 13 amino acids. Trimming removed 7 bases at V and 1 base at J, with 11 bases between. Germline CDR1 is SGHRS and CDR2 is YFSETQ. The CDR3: CASQVVSNTEAFF. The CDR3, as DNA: TGCGCCAGCCAGGTAGTTTCGAACACTGAAGCTTTCTTT.

The CDR3 reads CASSPRDIGYTF. DNA for the CDR3: TGCGCCAGCAGCCCCAGGGACATTGGCTACACCTTC. This chain joins TRBV5-1 and TRBJ1-2; the D gene is possibly TRBD1 (6 bases). The CDR3 is 12 residues long. Germline loops: CDR1 SGHRS, CDR2 YFSETQ. V was cut by 4 bases and J by 7 bases, with 11 bases left in between.

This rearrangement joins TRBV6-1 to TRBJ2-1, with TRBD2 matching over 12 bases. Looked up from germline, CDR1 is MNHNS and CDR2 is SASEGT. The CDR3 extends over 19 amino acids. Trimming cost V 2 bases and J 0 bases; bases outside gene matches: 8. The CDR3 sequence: CASSEIRLAGGSSYNEQFF. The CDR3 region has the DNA TGTGCCAGCAGTGAAATAAGGCTAGCGGGAGGGAGCTCCTACAATGAGCAGTTCTTC.

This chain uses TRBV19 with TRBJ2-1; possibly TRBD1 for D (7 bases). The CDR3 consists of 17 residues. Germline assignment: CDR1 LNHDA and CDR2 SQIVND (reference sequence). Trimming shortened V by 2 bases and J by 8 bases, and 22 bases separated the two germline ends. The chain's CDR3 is CASSILRKTGRLDEQFF. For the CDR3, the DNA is TGTGCCAGTAGTATATTGCGTAAGACAGGGAGGTTAGATGAGCAGTTCTTC.

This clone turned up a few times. Written as DNA, the CDR3 is TGTGCCACCAGCGGGCAGGGGCCAGATACGCAGTATTTT. Protein sequence: CATSGQGPDTQYF. This chain links TRBV24-1 with TRBJ2-3, with a possible D match to TRBD1 (6 bases). V lost 7 bases and J 4 bases, leaving 11 bases between the germline ends. Germline assignment: CDR1 KGHDR and CDR2 SFDVKD. The CDR3 has 13 amino acids.

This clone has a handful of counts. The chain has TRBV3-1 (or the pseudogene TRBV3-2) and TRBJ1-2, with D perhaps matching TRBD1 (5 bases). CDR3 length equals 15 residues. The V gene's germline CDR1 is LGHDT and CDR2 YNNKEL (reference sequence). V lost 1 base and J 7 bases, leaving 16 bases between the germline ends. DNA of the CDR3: TGTGCCAGCAGCCAAGGAGTCCAGGGCCACGGTGGCTACACCTTC. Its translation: CASSQGVQGHGGYTF.

The CDR3 nucleotides read TGTGCCAGTAACCAGGGGAGGGGCTCCTACGAGCAGTACTTC. This gives the protein CASNQGRGSYEQYF. The chain has TRBV19 and TRBJ2-7; TRBD2 is a possible D gene (7 bases). Germline V lookup: CDR1 LNHDA, CDR2 SQIVND (reference sequence). V shed 7 bases and J shed 0 bases, with 13 bases lying between them. The CDR3 covers 14 residues.

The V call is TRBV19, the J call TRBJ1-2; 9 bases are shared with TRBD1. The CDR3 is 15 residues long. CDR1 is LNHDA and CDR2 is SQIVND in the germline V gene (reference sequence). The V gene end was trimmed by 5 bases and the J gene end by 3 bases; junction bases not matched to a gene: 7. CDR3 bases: TGTGCCAGTAGTTCCAGGACAGGGGAACACTATGGCTACACCTTC. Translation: CASSSRTGEHYGYTF.

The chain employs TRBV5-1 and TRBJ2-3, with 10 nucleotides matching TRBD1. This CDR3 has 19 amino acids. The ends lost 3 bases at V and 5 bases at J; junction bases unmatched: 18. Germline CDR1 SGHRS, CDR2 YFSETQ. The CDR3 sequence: CASSYTGTGVLLSGDTQYF. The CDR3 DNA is TGCGCCAGCAGCTACACCGGGACAGGGGTCCTCCTCTCGGGAGATACGCAGTATTTT.

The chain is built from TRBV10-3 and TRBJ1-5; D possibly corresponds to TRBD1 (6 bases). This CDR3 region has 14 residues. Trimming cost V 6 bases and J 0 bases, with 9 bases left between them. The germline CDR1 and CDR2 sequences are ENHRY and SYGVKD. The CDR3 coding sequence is TGTGCCATCAGGGGGGCAGATAGCAATCAGCCCCAGCATTTT. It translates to CAIRGADSNQPQHF.

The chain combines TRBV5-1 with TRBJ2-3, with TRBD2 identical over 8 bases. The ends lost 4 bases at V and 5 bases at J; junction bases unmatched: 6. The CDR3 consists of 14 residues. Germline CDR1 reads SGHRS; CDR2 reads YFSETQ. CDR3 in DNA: TGCGCCAGCAGCACAGCGGGAGCGGTAGATACGCAGTATTTT. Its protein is CASSTAGAVDTQYF.

In DNA form, the CDR3 reads TGTGCCAGCAGCGACGGGACAGGTGAATCAAATCAGCCCCAGCATTTT. Amino acids: CASSDGTGESNQPQHF. This rearrangement joins TRBV6-6 to TRBJ1-5; 8 nucleotides line up with TRBD1. Trimming took 6 bases from V and 4 from J; bases not matched to a gene: 11. This CDR3 has 16 amino acids. Germline CDR1 MNHNY, CDR2 SVGAGI (reference sequence).

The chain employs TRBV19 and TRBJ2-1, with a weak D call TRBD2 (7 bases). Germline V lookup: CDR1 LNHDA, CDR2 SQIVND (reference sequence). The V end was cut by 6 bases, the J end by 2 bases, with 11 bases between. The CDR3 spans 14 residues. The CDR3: CASRRGPTYNEQFF. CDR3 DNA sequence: TGTGCCAGTAGGCGGGGGCCCACCTACAATGAGCAGTTCTTC.

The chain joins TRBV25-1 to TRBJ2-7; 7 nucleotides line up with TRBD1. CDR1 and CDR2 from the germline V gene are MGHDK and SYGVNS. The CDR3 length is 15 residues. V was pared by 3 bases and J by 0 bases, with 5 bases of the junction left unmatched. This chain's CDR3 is CASSDRGISSYEQYF. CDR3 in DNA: TGTGCCAGCAGTGACAGGGGGATTAGCTCCTACGAGCAGTACTTC.

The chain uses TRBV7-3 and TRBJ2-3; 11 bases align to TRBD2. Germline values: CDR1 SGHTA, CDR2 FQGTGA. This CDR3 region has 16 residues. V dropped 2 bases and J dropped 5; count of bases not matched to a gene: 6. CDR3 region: CASSLPTGLAGDTQYF. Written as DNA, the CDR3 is TGTGCCAGCAGCTTACCCACTGGACTAGCGGGAGATACGCAGTATTTT. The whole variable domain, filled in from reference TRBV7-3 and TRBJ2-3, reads GAGVSQTPSNKVTEKGKYVELRCDPISGHTALYWYRQSLGQGPEFLIYFQGTGAADDSGLPNDRFFAVRPEGSVSTLKIQRTERGDSAVYLCASSLPTGLAGDTQYFGPGTRLTVL.

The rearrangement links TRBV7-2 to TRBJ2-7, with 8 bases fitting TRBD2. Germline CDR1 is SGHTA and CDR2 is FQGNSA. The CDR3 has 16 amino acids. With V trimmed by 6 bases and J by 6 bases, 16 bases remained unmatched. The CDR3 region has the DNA TGTGCCAGCAGATCGCAGCCTAGCGGGCGTCCTGGCGAGCAGTACTTC. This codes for CASRSQPSGRPGEQYF.

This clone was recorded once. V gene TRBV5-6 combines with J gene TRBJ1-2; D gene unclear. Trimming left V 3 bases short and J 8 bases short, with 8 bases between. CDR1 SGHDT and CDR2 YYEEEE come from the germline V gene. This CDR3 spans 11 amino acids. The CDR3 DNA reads TGTGCCAGCAGCTGGGGAGGCGGCTACACCTTC. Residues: CASSWGGGYTF.

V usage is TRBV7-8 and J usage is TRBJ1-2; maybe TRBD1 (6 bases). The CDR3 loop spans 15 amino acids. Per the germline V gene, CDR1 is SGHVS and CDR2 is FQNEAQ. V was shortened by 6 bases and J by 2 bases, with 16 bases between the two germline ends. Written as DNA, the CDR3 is TGTGCCAGCAGTGGACAGCAAGATCGCAACTATGGCTACACCTTC. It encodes CASSGQQDRNYGYTF.

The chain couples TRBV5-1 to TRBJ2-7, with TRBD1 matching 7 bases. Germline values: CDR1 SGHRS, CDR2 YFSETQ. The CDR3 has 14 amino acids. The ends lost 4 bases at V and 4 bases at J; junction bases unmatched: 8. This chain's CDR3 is CASSQIGQVYEQYF. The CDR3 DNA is TGCGCCAGCAGCCAGATCGGACAGGTTTACGAGCAGTACTTC.